Below are 31 T cell receptor beta chains sequenced from a single sample in a study of cytomegalovirus exposure and HLA in healthy donors. 60 Vbeta and 13 Jbeta primers were used in PCR. TCRdb keeps only in-frame clones here, not all; method: immunoSEQ multiplex PCR. The sample shows 120,000 or so clones, over 75% of them seen only once. Sequenced input: PBMCs. The receptor set was obtained from a man in his forties or fifties in good health and CMV-seronegative.

CDR3 in DNA: TGTGCCAGCAGCTCGGGACAGGGCTCCTACAATGAGCAGTTCTTC. Residues: CASSSGQGSYNEQFF. The V call is TRBV7-9, the J call TRBJ2-1, with TRBD1 matching over 9 bases. Germline CDR1 SEHNR, CDR2 FQNEAQ (reference sequence). The V segment lost 4 bases and the J segment 0 bases; nucleotides outside the gene matches: 1. This CDR3 comprises 15 residues.

V usage is TRBV4-3 and J usage is TRBJ1-1; D may be TRBD1 (5 bases). CDR3 length: 14 amino acids. The ends were cut back, 0 bases at V and 8 bases at J, with 13 bases in the middle. The germline gives CDR1 LGHNA, CDR2 YSLEER. The CDR3 spells CASSQESWGGEAFF. CDR3 sequence (DNA): TGCGCCAGCAGCCAAGAAAGCTGGGGCGGAGAAGCTTTCTTT.

The chain links TRBV6-1 to TRBJ2-5, with D possibly matching TRBD1 (6 bases). Matching the DNA end better, TRBJ2-7 makes the J call doubtful. Germline V lookup: CDR1 MNHNS, CDR2 SASEGT. The CDR3 consists of 14 residues. CDR3 nucleotide sequence: TGTGCCAGCAGTGAAGGGGGGCACCCCTACGAGCAGTACTTC. This codes for CASSEGGHPYEQYF.

For this clone: An end of the junction differs from the germline gene, which may be a read error. The rearrangement joins TRBV5-1 to TRBJ2-7; D gene ambiguous. Germline CDR1 and CDR2: SGHRS and YFSETQ. This CDR3 region has 13 residues. The chain's CDR3 is CASSLDPPGEQYF. In DNA form, the CDR3 reads TGCGCCAGCAGTTTGGACCCTCCCGGCGAGCAGTACTTC.

The genes are TRBV4-3 and TRBJ1-2, with D perhaps TRBD1 (5 bases). The V gene's germline CDR1 is LGHNA and CDR2 YSLEER. The CDR3 length is 14 residues. With 0 bases removed from V and 8 bases from J, the gap between germline ends came to 13 bases. This chain's CDR3 is CASSQDLGGGGYTF. The DNA of the CDR3 is TGCGCCAGCAGCCAAGATCTCGGGGGAGGCGGCTACACCTTC.

The chain is built from TRBV7-2 and TRBJ2-5; D might be TRBD2 (6 bases). The last part of the DNA fits TRBJ2-7 better; the J call may be wrong. This CDR3 comprises 15 residues. The germline gives CDR1 SGHTA, CDR2 FQGNSA. CDR3 coding DNA: TGTGCCAGCAGCCCCCCCGGAGCGGGTGGTTACGAGCAGTACTTC. This encodes CASSPPGAGGYEQYF.

This rearrangement joins TRBV5-4 to TRBJ1-6; D remains ambiguous. This CDR3 region has 15 residues. Trimming left V 0 bases short and J 5 bases short, with 9 bases between. Germline CDR1 and CDR2: SGHNT and YYREEE (reference sequence). CDR3 sequence reads: CASSLGGGNNSPLHF. The CDR3 region has the DNA TGTGCCAGCAGCTTGGGAGGAGGGAATAATTCACCCCTCCACTTT.

In this sample, this clone turned up a few times. The chain uses TRBV6-6 and TRBJ1-5; D unresolved. Germline V CDR1 and CDR2: MNHNY, SVGAGI (reference sequence). Trimming stripped 2 bases from V and 4 bases from J, with 9 bases between. The CDR3 covers 14 residues. CDR3 loop: CASSYPEVNQPQHF. The CDR3, as DNA: TGTGCCAGCAGTTACCCCGAGGTTAATCAGCCCCAGCATTTT.

The rearrangement joins TRBV5-1 to TRBJ2-1, with D hard to call. Trimming left V 5 bases short and J 7 bases short, with 19 bases between. This CDR3 has 15 residues. The germline gives CDR1 SGHRS, CDR2 YFSETQ. Written as DNA, the CDR3 is TGCGCCAGCAGACGATCGGGTGGGTCGTCTAATGAGCAGTTCTTC. Its translation: CASRRSGGSSNEQFF.

This clone has just one count. The chain combines TRBV15 with TRBJ2-2; no reliable D call. V was pared by 0 bases and J by 1 base, with 12 bases between. The CDR3 length is 17 residues. Germline V lookup: CDR1 LNHNV, CDR2 YYDKDF (reference sequence). CDR3 bases: TGTGCCACCAGCAGAGATCCGATTGTACAGAACACCGGGGAGCTGTTTTTT. This gives the protein CATSRDPIVQNTGELFF.

V gene TRBV19 combines with J gene TRBJ1-4, with TRBD1 matching 9 bases. The V gene end was trimmed by 4 bases and the J gene end by 8 bases; junction bases not matched to a gene: 11. The germline V gene has CDR1 LNHDA and CDR2 SQIVND (reference sequence). The CDR3 loop spans 16 amino acids. CDR3 region: CASSTFPTGGREKLFF. The CDR3, as DNA: TGTGCCAGTAGTACTTTCCCGACAGGGGGAAGAGAAAAACTGTTTTTT.

V and J are TRBV5-8 and TRBJ1-1; TRBD1 matches 7 bases. Germline CDR1 is SGHTS and CDR2 is YDEGEE. V trimming: 3 bases; J trimming: 7 bases; junction bases outside the gene matches: 9. This CDR3 spans 14 amino acids. Written as DNA, the CDR3 is TGTGCCAGCAGCTCCCTGCTGGACAGGCTTGAAGCTTTCTTT. Protein sequence: CASSSLLDRLEAFF.

This chain uses TRBV7-2 with TRBJ2-7, with TRBD2 as a possible D gene (5 bases). The V gene's germline CDR1 is SGHTA and CDR2 FQGNSA. V shed 2 bases and J shed 7 bases, with 15 bases lying between them. This CDR3 spans 14 amino acids. The CDR3 loop reads CASSLYSGYGEQYF. CDR3 bases: TGTGCCAGCAGCTTATACAGCGGCTACGGGGAGCAGTACTTC.

This clone was seen a single time. The chain carries TRBV11-2 and TRBJ2-1; 7 bases fit TRBD2. CDR1 is SGHAT and CDR2 is FQNNGV in the germline V gene. The CDR3 length is 12 residues. The ends lost 5 bases at V and 7 bases at J; junction bases unmatched: 2. The chain's CDR3 is CASSREGNEQFF. DNA for the CDR3: TGTGCCAGCAGCAGGGAGGGGAATGAGCAGTTCTTC.

V and J are TRBV4-1 and TRBJ2-5, with a tentative D call TRBD2 (6 bases). The germline V gene encodes CDR1 MGHRA and CDR2 YSYEKL. The CDR3 spans 14 residues. The V gene lost 3 bases and the J gene lost 5 bases, with 13 bases spanning the gap. CDR3 amino acids: CASSHATSRETQYF. CDR3 in DNA: TGCGCCAGCAGCCACGCTACTAGCAGGGAGACCCAGTACTTC.

The table lists this clone with a count of one. In DNA form, the CDR3 reads TGTGCCAGCAGGAAACAGGGTTACGACTATGGCTACACCTTC. Protein product: CASRKQGYDYGYTF. The V call is TRBV9, the J call TRBJ1-2; the D gene is possibly TRBD1 (6 bases). Germline loops: CDR1 SGDLS, CDR2 YYNGEE. The CDR3 has 14 residues. With 5 bases removed from V and 3 bases from J, the gap between germline ends came to 14 bases.

The rearrangement links TRBV7-9 to TRBJ2-3, with no clear D. The CDR3 runs to 12 residues. The germline CDR1 and CDR2 sequences are SEHNR and FQNEAQ (reference sequence). The V end was cut by 2 bases, the J end by 4 bases, with 4 bases between. CDR3 sequence: CASSLPSDTQYF. Here the CDR3 DNA reads TGTGCCAGCAGCTTACCCTCAGATACGCAGTATTTT.

This chain links TRBV4-2 with TRBJ2-1; perhaps TRBD2 as D (6 bases). The CDR3 length is 12 residues. CDR1 is LGHNA, CDR2 YNFKEQ, per germline. The germline V and J ends were trimmed by 2 bases and 10 bases, with 9 bases remaining between them. The CDR3, as DNA: TGTGCCAGCAGCCAATCCGGGAGAGAGCAGTTCTTC. This encodes CASSQSGREQFF.

The rearrangement uses TRBV5-4 and TRBJ2-5; D unclear. The CDR3 runs 13 residues. CDR1 and CDR2 (germline): SGHNT, YYREEE (reference sequence). Trimming cost V 2 bases and J 2 bases, with 7 bases left between them. The CDR3 DNA is TGTGCCAGCAGCTTTGGCGGACAAGAGACCCAGTACTTC. The encoded protein is CASSFGGQETQYF.

This chain joins TRBV4-3 and TRBJ1-1; TRBD1 aligns across 7 bases. Losses at the gene ends were 2 bases for V and 4 bases for J; bases not matched to a gene: 4. The CDR3 is 14 amino acids. In germline, CDR1 is LGHNA, CDR2 YSLEER. The CDR3 is CASSQHRGITEAFF. In DNA, the CDR3 is TGCGCCAGCAGCCAACACAGGGGAATCACTGAAGCTTTCTTT.

This chain uses TRBV5-4 with TRBJ2-3; no reliable D call. The CDR3 sequence is 17 residues long. From germline, CDR1 is SGHNT and CDR2 YYREEE (reference sequence). V dropped 0 bases and J dropped 0 bases, with 14 bases sitting between them. CDR3 bases: TGTGCCAGCAGCTTGGTTCATCTTACTACTAGCACAGATACGCAGTATTTT. Amino acid sequence: CASSLVHLTTSTDTQYF.

The chain employs TRBV4-1 and TRBJ2-7; TRBD1 is a possible D gene (6 bases). From germline, CDR1 is MGHRA and CDR2 YSYEKL. V lost 6 bases, J lost 3 bases, and 15 bases lay in between. The CDR3 runs 14 residues. CDR3 protein: CASSYREENYEQYF. CDR3 DNA: TGCGCCAGCAGTTACAGGGAAGAGAACTACGAGCAGTACTTC.

This clone was seen once. The V and J genes are TRBV9 and TRBJ2-7; a weak D match, TRBD1 (6 bases). V was pared by 1 base and J by 6 bases, with 14 bases between. CDR3 size: 14 residues. The V gene's germline CDR1 is SGDLS and CDR2 YYNGEE. Written as DNA, the CDR3 is TGTGCCAGCAGCGTAACCCCTACAGGGCCCGAGCAGTACTTC. Its translation is CASSVTPTGPEQYF.

This clone was counted a single time. The chain links TRBV29-1 to TRBJ1-1; 7 bases line up with TRBD1. Trimming at V came to 4 bases and at J to 1 base, leaving 6 bases not matched to a gene. Germline CDR1 SQVTM, CDR2 ANQGSEA. CDR3 size: 14 residues. CDR3 nucleotides: TGCAGCGTTGTGAAACAGGGGCAGAACACTGAAGCTTTCTTT. Translated: CSVVKQGQNTEAFF.

The CDR3, as DNA: TGTGCCAGCAGCTTATCGAATAGCGGGGGGGAATACTACGAGCAGTACTTC. Translated, it gives CASSLSNSGGEYYEQYF. This chain connects TRBV11-2 to TRBJ2-7; 11 bases are a match to TRBD2. There are 17 residues in the CDR3. Germline V gives CDR1 SGHAT, CDR2 FQNNGV. The V gene end was trimmed by 2 bases and the J gene end by 3 bases; junction bases not matched to a gene: 9.

The rearrangement uses TRBV19 and TRBJ1-2; a possible D gene is TRBD1 (6 bases). The length of the CDR3 is 12 residues. V was pared by 3 bases and J by 11 bases, with 13 bases between. The germline V gene encodes CDR1 LNHDA and CDR2 SQIVND (reference sequence). This chain's CDR3 is CASSIRQEEYTF. In DNA, the CDR3 is TGTGCCAGTAGTATCCGACAGGAAGAATACACCTTC.

The CDR3 loop reads CASKGAGDTQYF. In DNA, the CDR3 is TGTGCCAGCAAGGGGGCCGGAGATACGCAGTATTTT. The rearrangement joins TRBV2 to TRBJ2-3; 7 nucleotides agree with TRBD1. The CDR3 extends over 12 amino acids. Trimming at V came to 7 bases and at J to 5 bases, leaving 3 bases not matched to a gene. Germline V CDR1 and CDR2: SNHLY, FYNNEI.

This chain uses TRBV2 with TRBJ1-4; 7 bases agree with TRBD1. The ends lost 11 bases at V and 8 bases at J; junction bases unmatched: 11. Germline V lookup: CDR1 SNHLY, CDR2 FYNNEI. This CDR3 has 13 residues. The CDR3 sequence is CAGGLLQGEKLFF. The CDR3 DNA sequence: TGTGCCGGGGGGCTTCTACAGGGGGAAAAACTGTTTTTT.

V gene TRBV30 combines with J gene TRBJ2-7, with unresolved D. This CDR3 has 15 residues. Germline V lookup: CDR1 GTSNPN, CDR2 SVGIG (reference sequence). V gave up 2 bases and J gave up 1 base, with 15 bases separating them. As DNA, the CDR3 is TGTGCCTGGAGTCAGACACGTAGTCTGTCCTACGAGCAGTACTTC. Amino acid sequence: CAWSQTRSLSYEQYF.

The chain carries TRBV29-1 and TRBJ2-2; TRBD2 agrees at 11 bases. Germline assignment: CDR1 SQVTM and CDR2 ANQGSEA. The CDR3 is 15 residues long. With V trimmed by 6 bases and J by 6 bases, 9 bases remained unmatched. CDR3 in amino acids: CSVSHSGGAAGELFF. CDR3 DNA sequence: TGCAGCGTCAGTCATAGCGGGGGGGCCGCCGGGGAGCTGTTTTTT.

This sequence joins TRBV7-9 and TRBJ2-3; 9 positions agree with TRBD2. Germline V gives CDR1 SEHNR, CDR2 FQNEAQ (reference sequence). V shed 5 bases and J 3 bases; nucleotides not matched to a gene: 9. The CDR3 is 16 amino acids. The CDR3 nucleotides read TGTGCCAGCAGCCCAGGACTAGCGACGGAGACAGATACGCAGTATTTT. Its protein is CASSPGLATETDTQYF.